The count of the clone carrying this TCR beta chain is one. The data were obtained in a study of blood T cell repertoires in COVID-19. Study as a whole: Acute and convalescent COVID-19 specimens originated in the United States, Italy and Spain.

Study processing details: From reference gene primer amplification, estimates of nucleated cell counts were derived. Some clones are missing from TCRdb's copy, which holds only in-frame ones; the method was immunoSEQ multiplex PCR. V and J calls and clone size are those listed in that table; D and trimming were worked out from the DNA. In the table there are roughly 250,000 clones, around 90% of which are singletons. The sequenced material came from PBMCs or T cells enriched from blood (not recorded which). This TCR came from a woman aged 45-60 years who had recovered from COVID-19.

CDR3 DNA sequence: TGTGCCAGCTTTCCACCACAAAGCGCCTCCCGGGAGGATACGCAGTATTTT. Its protein is CASFPPQSASREDTQYF. The rearrangement joins TRBV28 to TRBJ2-3; D perhaps matches TRBD2 (6 bases). The V end was cut by 8 bases, the J end by 6 bases, with 27 bases between. The length of the CDR3 is 17 residues. The germline CDR1 and CDR2 sequences are MDHEN and SYDVKM.